This TCR beta chain was identified in a study of T-cell reconstitution after alpha-beta-depleted transplantation in children. Overall study results and limits: There were some patients whose high TCRbeta diversity at day 60 came from surviving recipient T cells and thymic progenitors. At one year after transplant, newly produced T cells mostly accounted for T-cell counts and diversity.

This clonotype was observed many times. The antigen is unknown. Trimming stripped 6 bases from V and 3 bases from J, with 11 bases between. This CDR3 is 13 amino acids long. TCRbeta library preparation incorporated unique molecular identifiers. One entry per CDR3 protein results from TCRdb running MiXCR on the PCR reads. In the table there are around 300,000 distinct CDR3 sequences, less than 9.5% of which are singletons. Sequencing used peripheral blood, obtained 360 days after TCRalphabeta/CD19-depleted stem cell transplant. The chain carries TRBV12-3 or TRBV12-4 and TRBJ2-5, with D perhaps matching TRBD1 (6 bases). The clonotype comes from a female patient aged 2 to 10 who had a stem cell transplant for Fanconi anemia, so the T cells may come from the graft donor. CDR3 in amino acids: CASSTGQKETQYF. The CDR3 nucleotides read TGTGCCAGCAGCACCGGACAGAAAGAGACCCAGTACTTC.